The present TCR beta chain was sequenced within a study of tumor-infiltrating lymphocytes in primary liver carcinoma. Study-wide results and caveats: A significantly higher top-250-clone fraction was recorded for tumors than for blood (p = 0.039). Appearing in all five tumor regions was true of only about 8-24% of top clones.

This CDR3 has 16 residues. CDR1 and CDR2 (germline): SGHAT, FQNNGV. The template, approximately 500 ng total RNA, yielded TCR beta cDNA made with a constant-region primer. TCR beta libraries came from three nested multiplex PCR rounds using slightly modified ARM-PCR. Each of the first two PCR rounds ran approximately 10 cycles with TRBV1-TRBV30 forward and C-beta reverse primers. TCRdb reprocessed the multiplex PCR reads via MiXCR and lists one record per CDR3 protein. Of nearly 50,000 distinct CDR3 sequences in the sample, roughly 77% were seen once. It was from roughly 20-30 mg of unsorted bulk tissue that RNA and DNA were co-extracted. Concerning this clonotype itself: The antigen remains unidentified. A junction boundary mismatches the germline segment, possibly from a read error.

The sequence was collected from a man aged 40-49 years with primary liver carcinoma and hepatitis B virus infection. The V and J genes are TRBV11-2 and TRBJ2-4; a weak D match, TRBD2 (6 bases). Sequencing was performed on liver tumor tissue from sampling region 3. Regarding subset: tumor region T3, left-lateral pole. For the CDR3, the DNA is TGTGCCAGCAGTCAGAATGCGAGGGGCGCGGGAAACATTCAGAACTTC. Protein: CASSQNARGAGNIQNF.